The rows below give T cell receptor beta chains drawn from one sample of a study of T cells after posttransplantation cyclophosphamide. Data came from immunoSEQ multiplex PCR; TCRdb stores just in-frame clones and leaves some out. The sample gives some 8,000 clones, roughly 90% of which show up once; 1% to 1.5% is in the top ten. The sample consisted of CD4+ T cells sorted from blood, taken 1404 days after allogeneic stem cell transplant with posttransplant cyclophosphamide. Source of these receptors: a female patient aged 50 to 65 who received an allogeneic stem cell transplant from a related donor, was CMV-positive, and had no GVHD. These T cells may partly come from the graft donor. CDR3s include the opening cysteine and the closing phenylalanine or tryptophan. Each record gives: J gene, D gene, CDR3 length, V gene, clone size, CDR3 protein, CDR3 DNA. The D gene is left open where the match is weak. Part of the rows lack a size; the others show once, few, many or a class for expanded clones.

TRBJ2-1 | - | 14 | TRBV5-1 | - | CASSLAGNYNEQFF | TGCGCCAGCAGCTTGGCAGGAAACTACAATGAGCAGTTCTTC
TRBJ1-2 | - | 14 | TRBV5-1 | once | CASSLVGGGYGYTF | TGCGCCAGCAGCTTGGTGGGGGGAGGCTATGGCTACACCTTC
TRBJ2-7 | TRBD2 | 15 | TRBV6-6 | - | CASFLTSGSNDEQYF | TGTGCCAGCTTCCTGACTAGCGGGAGTAACGACGAGCAGTACTTC
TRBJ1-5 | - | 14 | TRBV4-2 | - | CASSQARYRQPQHF | TGTGCCAGCAGCCAAGCTAGATACAGGCAGCCCCAGCATTTT
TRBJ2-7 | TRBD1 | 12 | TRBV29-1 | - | CSVEDRAYEQYF | TGCAGCGTTGAGGACAGGGCATACGAGCAGTACTTC
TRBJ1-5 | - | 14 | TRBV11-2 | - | CASSLNGADQPQHF | TGTGCCAGCAGCTTAAATGGGGCGGATCAGCCCCAGCATTTT
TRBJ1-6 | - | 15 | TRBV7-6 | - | CASSPGVSPNSPLHF | TGTGCCAGCAGCCCAGGGGTTAGTCCTAATTCACCCCTCCACTTT
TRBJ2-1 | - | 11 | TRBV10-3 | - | CAIMTLDEQFF | TGTGCCATCATGACTCTCGATGAGCAGTTCTTC
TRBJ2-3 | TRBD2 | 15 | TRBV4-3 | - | CASSHTSGSTDTQYF | TGCGCCAGCAGCCATACTAGCGGGAGCACAGATACGCAGTATTTT
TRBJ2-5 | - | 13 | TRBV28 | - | CASSLLTQETQYF | TGTGCCAGCAGTTTACTGACACAAGAGACCCAGTACTTC
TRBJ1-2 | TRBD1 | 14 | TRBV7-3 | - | CASSPGQSIDGYTF | TGTGCCAGCAGCCCGGGACAGAGTATCGATGGCTACACCTTC
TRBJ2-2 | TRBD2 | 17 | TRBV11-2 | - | CASSLGPTSGAGGELFF | TGTGCCAGCAGCTTAGGCCCGACTAGCGGGGCGGGCGGGGAGCTGTTTTTT
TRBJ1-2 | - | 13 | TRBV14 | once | CASSQGRHYGYTF | TGTGCCAGCAGCCAAGGGAGGCACTATGGCTACACCTTC
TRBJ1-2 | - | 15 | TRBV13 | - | CASSLGPPAPPRSTF | TGTGCCAGCAGCTTAGGTCCCCCGGCCCCACCGCGGAGTACCTTC
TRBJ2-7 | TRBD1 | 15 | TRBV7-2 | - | CASSLPGQGSYEQYF | TGTGCCAGCAGTTTACCGGGACAGGGATCCTACGAGCAGTACTTC